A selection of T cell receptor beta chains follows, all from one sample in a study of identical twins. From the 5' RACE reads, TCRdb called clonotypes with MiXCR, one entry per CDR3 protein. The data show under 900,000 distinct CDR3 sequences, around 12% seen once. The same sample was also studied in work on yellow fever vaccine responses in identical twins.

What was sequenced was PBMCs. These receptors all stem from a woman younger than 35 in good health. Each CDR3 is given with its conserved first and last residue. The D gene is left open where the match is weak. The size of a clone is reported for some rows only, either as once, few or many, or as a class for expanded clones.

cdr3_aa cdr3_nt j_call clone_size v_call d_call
CASSPRQGHNSPLHF TGTGCCAGCAGCCCGAGACAGGGGCATAATTCACCCCTCCACTTT TRBJ1-6 few TRBV7-8 TRBD1
CSARAWGFGNTIYF TGCAGTGCTAGAGCATGGGGTTTTGGAAACACCATATATTTT TRBJ1-3 few TRBV20-1 NA
CASSGDRVTEAFF TGTGCCAGCAGCGGTGACAGGGTAACTGAAGCTTTCTTT TRBJ1-1 many TRBV6-2/TRBV6-3 TRBD1
CASSRALRDEQYF TGCGCCAGCAGCCGGGCCCTGCGCGACGAGCAGTACTTC TRBJ2-7 NA TRBV4-1 NA
CASSQEGGVGPQHF TGTGCCAGCAGCCAAGAAGGGGGGGTTGGGCCCCAGCATTTT TRBJ1-5 many TRBV3-1 NA
CASSPSPDRGYEQYF TGTGCCAGCTCACCTTCCCCGGACAGGGGATACGAGCAGTACTTC TRBJ2-7 NA TRBV18 TRBD1
CASSPTPQDRVGEQYF TGCGCCAGCAGCCCGACACCTCAGGACAGGGTTGGCGAGCAGTACTTC TRBJ2-7 NA TRBV5-1 TRBD1
CASKPQWDSNEQFF TGTGCCAGTAAGCCGCAATGGGACTCCAATGAGCAGTTCTTC TRBJ2-1 NA TRBV19 NA
CSARKGQGGNSGANVLTF TGCAGTGCTAGAAAGGGACAGGGGGGGAACTCTGGGGCCAACGTCCTGACTTTC TRBJ2-6 once TRBV20-1 TRBD1
CATSNLGLGGGYTF TGTGCCACCAGCAACCTAGGGTTAGGCGGTGGCTACACCTTC TRBJ1-2 few TRBV15 NA
CSVAGTGNEKLFF TGCAGCGTCGCCGGGACAGGGAATGAAAAACTGTTTTTT TRBJ1-4 many TRBV29-1 TRBD1
CASSYDHYGYTF TGTGCCAGCAGCTACGACCACTATGGCTACACCTTC TRBJ1-2 few TRBV7-2 NA
CSVETRFDGVNYGYTF TGCAGCGTTGAGACAAGGTTCGATGGGGTGAACTATGGCTACACCTTC TRBJ1-2 NA TRBV29-1 NA
CASSILGAGQPQHF TGTGCCAGTAGTATTTTGGGGGCTGGTCAGCCCCAGCATTTT TRBJ1-5 few TRBV19 NA
CASSQINEKLFF TGTGCCAGCAGCCAGATTAATGAAAAACTGTTTTTT TRBJ1-4 NA TRBV3-1 NA
CASSPNWSSGANVLTF TGTGCCAGCAGCCCAAATTGGAGCTCTGGGGCCAACGTCCTGACTTTC TRBJ2-6 few TRBV4-2 NA
CASSLVIWTGGENEQFF TGTGCCAGCAGCTTGGTTATATGGACAGGGGGCGAAAATGAGCAGTTCTTC TRBJ2-1 NA TRBV5-6 TRBD1
CASSLGGEGGTDTQYF TGTGCCAGCAGCTTAGGGGGGGAGGGGGGTACAGATACGCAGTATTTT TRBJ2-3 NA TRBV7-2 NA
CASSLANRATNEKLFF TGTGCCAGCAGTTTGGCCAACAGGGCCACTAATGAAAAACTGTTTTTT TRBJ1-4 many TRBV28 NA
CASRYNQGAGTYNSPLHF TGTGCCAGCAGATACAATCAAGGGGCAGGGACTTATAATTCACCCCTCCACTTT TRBJ1-6 few TRBV28 NA
CASRGPGQPGETQYF TGTGCCAGCAGGGGACCGGGACAGCCGGGGGAGACCCAGTACTTC TRBJ2-5 many TRBV12-3/TRBV12-4 TRBD1
CASSLPRVGLVEAFF TGTGCCAGCAGTTTACCACGGGTGGGATTGGTTGAAGCTTTCTTT TRBJ1-1 many TRBV12-3/TRBV12-4 NA
CSVEDGGTDTEAFF TGCAGCGTTGAAGATGGGGGGACCGACACTGAAGCTTTCTTT TRBJ1-1 many TRBV29-1 NA
CASTRDGDFVAFF TGTGCCAGCACCCGGGACGGTGATTTTGTAGCTTTCTTT TRBJ1-1 many TRBV12-3/TRBV12-4 NA
CSAGRQGAPNEKLFF TGCAGTGCCGGGAGACAGGGGGCGCCTAATGAAAAACTGTTTTTT TRBJ1-4 few TRBV20-1 TRBD1
CASSLGLSGGTGELFF TGCGCCAGCAGCTTGGGCCTGTCAGGGGGCACCGGGGAGCTGTTTTTT TRBJ2-2 NA TRBV5-1 TRBD1
CASSQVDRGAPIEQFF TGCGCCAGCAGCCAAGTTGACCGGGGGGCGCCCATTGAGCAGTTCTTC TRBJ2-1 NA TRBV4-1 NA